Below, 5 T cell receptor beta chains from the same sample are listed, as sequenced in a study of blood T cell repertoires in COVID-19. Produced via immunoSEQ multiplex PCR; TCRdb's table is partial and in-frame only. The sample gives under 200,000 clones, roughly 90% of which show up once; approximately 6.6% is in the top ten. Sequenced input: PBMCs or T cells enriched from blood (not recorded which). The receptors originated from a woman in her fifties or sixties who had recovered from COVID-19.

This clone has a single count. V is TRBV6-5 and J is TRBJ1-5, with TRBD1 identical over 8 bases. With V trimmed by 0 bases and J by 4 bases, 2 bases remained unmatched. This CDR3 contains 15 residues. Germline CDR1 is MNHEY and CDR2 is SVGAGI. The CDR3 loop reads CASSYSQGANQPQHF. The DNA of the CDR3 is TGTGCCAGCAGTTACTCCCAGGGGGCGAATCAGCCCCAGCATTTT.

The rearrangement joins TRBV10-3 to TRBJ1-1; D call uncertain. The CDR3 totals 13 residues. Germline lookup yields CDR1 ENHRY and CDR2 SYGVKD. V lost 0 bases to trimming and J lost 7 bases, with 9 bases between them. Here the CDR3 DNA reads TGTGCCATCAGTGAGTCAGTAGCTGTTGAAGCTTTCTTT. Its protein is CAISESVAVEAFF.

The chain has TRBV7-8 and TRBJ2-7; a possible D gene is TRBD1 (8 bases). The CDR3 covers 15 residues. Deletions cut 3 bases from V and 2 bases from J, with 14 bases between. Germline assignment: CDR1 SGHVS and CDR2 FQNEAQ. For the CDR3, the DNA is TGTGCCAGCAGCTTTGGACAGGGAGGGGCCTACGAGCAGTACTTC. Its protein is CASSFGQGGAYEQYF.

This clone was seen only once. J is TRBJ1-1 and V is TRBV5-6, with 8 bases identical to TRBD1. With 3 bases clipped from V and 1 base from J, the junction kept 2 bases outside the gene matches. Germline-derived CDR1 and CDR2 are SGHDT and YYEEEE. There are 14 residues in the CDR3. The CDR3: CASSWTGTNTEAFF. CDR3 sequence (DNA): TGTGCCAGCAGCTGGACAGGGACGAACACTGAAGCTTTCTTT. Supplemented by reference TRBV5-6 and TRBJ1-1, the full variable domain reads DAGVTQSPTHLIKTRGQQVTLRCSPKSGHDTVSWYQQALGQGPQFIFQYYEEEERQRGNFPDRFSGHQFPNYSSELNVNALLLGDSALYLCASSWTGTNTEAFFGQGTRLTVV.

The rearrangement links TRBV3-1 (or the pseudogene TRBV3-2) to TRBJ2-2; TRBD1 might be the D (6 bases). The V end lost 8 bases, the J end lost 2 bases, and 18 bases lay between the germline ends. The length of the CDR3 is 16 residues. CDR1 is LGHDT and CDR2 is YNNKEL in the germline V gene (reference sequence). The CDR3 is CASLDSGTINTGELFF. The CDR3 coding sequence is TGTGCCAGCCTCGATTCCGGGACAATCAACACCGGGGAGCTGTTTTTT.